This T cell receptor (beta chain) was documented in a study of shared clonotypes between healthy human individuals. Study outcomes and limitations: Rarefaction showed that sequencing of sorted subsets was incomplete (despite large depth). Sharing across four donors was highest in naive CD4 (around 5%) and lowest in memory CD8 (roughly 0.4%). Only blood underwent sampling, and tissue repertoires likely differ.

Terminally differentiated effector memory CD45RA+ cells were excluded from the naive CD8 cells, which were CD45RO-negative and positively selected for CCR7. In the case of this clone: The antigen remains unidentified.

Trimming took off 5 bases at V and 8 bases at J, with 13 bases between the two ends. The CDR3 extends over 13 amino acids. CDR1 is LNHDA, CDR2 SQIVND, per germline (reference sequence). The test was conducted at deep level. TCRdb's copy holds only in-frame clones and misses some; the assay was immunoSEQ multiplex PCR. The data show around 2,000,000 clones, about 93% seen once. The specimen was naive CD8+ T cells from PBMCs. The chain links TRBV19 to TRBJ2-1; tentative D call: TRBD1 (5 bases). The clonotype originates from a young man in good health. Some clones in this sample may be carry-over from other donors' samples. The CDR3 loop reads CASSGPGIDEQFF. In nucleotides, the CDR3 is TGTGCCAGTAGTGGACCAGGGATCGATGAGCAGTTCTTC.